This TCR beta chain stems from a study of technical replicates of blood from a handful of donors. V was clipped by 4 bases and J by 4 bases, with 9 bases between them. Per germline, CDR1 SGDLS and CDR2 YYNGEE. This CDR3 is 13 amino acids long. Libraries were prepared by immunoSEQ multiplex PCR; TCRdb keeps only in-frame clonotypes and omits some of them. The sample has approximately 77,000 clones, around 94% seen once. The sequencing input was T cells isolated from PBMCs. The rearrangement uses TRBV9 and TRBJ1-5; D is undetermined. This clonotype was obtained from a human donor in good health. The CDR3 DNA reads as TGTGCCAGCAGCCTTAAGCCTAATCAGCCCCAGCATTTT. This sequence encodes CASSLKPNQPQHF. The variable domain in full, with the rest retrieved from reference TRBV9 and TRBJ1-5, is DSGVTQTPKHLITATGQRVTLRCSPRSGDLSVYWYQQSLDQGLQFLIQYYNGEERAKGNILERFSAQQFPDLHSELNLSSLELGDSALYFCASSLKPNQPQHFGDGTRLSIL.